This T cell receptor (beta chain) was recorded in a study of T cells after yellow fever vaccination. At the level of the study: Preparation used SMART-Seq v4 Ultra Low Input for the low-cell-number fractions. General study findings and limits: The booster response re-showed most primary clones: 96% CD4, approximately 90% CD8.

V shed 1 base and J shed 2 bases, with 13 bases lying between them. Germline CDR1 is SGHAT and CDR2 is FQNNGV. The CDR3 runs to 16 residues. This clonotype turned up a few times. Its antigen is unknown. TCRdb fed the 5' RACE reads into MiXCR, producing one record per CDR3 protein. The top ten clones hold roughly 43% of a sample with about 120,000 distinct CDR3 sequences, 15% of them seen once. Sample: CD8+ T cells sorted from PBMCs, taken 5 days after the yellow fever booster vaccination. This receptor was identified in a man in his late teens or twenties who received the YFV17D yellow fever vaccine. J is TRBJ2-3 and V is TRBV11-2; D ambiguous. The CDR3 coding sequence is TGTGCCAGCAGCTTAGCTGGGTTGTACTACACAGATACGCAGTATTTT. Translating it yields CASSLAGLYYTDTQYF.